These T cell receptor beta chains were read from a single sample in a study of cytomegalovirus exposure and HLA in healthy donors. Measured with immunoSEQ multiplex PCR; TCRdb has only the in-frame clones, and not every one. Among approximately 120,000 clones listed, roughly 66% were seen once. The sample consisted of PBMCs. Receptor source: a man between 60 and 70 years old in good health and CMV-seropositive. The CDR3 runs from the conserved cysteine through the conserved F or W. A D gene is named only where the DNA matches it firmly. A clone size is listed for some rows: how often the clone was seen (once, few, many), or a class if it is expanded.

V gene: TRBV5-4; clone size: once; D gene: -; J gene: TRBJ1-1; CDR3 protein: CASSLEGAGEAFF; CDR3 DNA: TGTGCCAGCAGCTTGGAAGGGGCAGGTGAAGCTTTCTTT
V gene: TRBV5-1; clone size: -; D gene: -; J gene: TRBJ1-1; CDR3 protein: CASSLQGLGAEAFF; CDR3 DNA: TGCGCCAGCAGCTTACAGGGTCTGGGTGCTGAAGCTTTCTTT
V gene: TRBV28; clone size: -; D gene: -; J gene: TRBJ1-2; CDR3 protein: CASRFPGQPTGGYTF; CDR3 DNA: TGTGCCAGCAGGTTCCCCGGACAGCCCACCGGGGGCTACACCTTC
V gene: TRBV5-1; clone size: few; D gene: TRBD2; J gene: TRBJ2-7; CDR3 protein: CASRTSGGPLDF; CDR3 DNA: TGCGCCAGCAGGACTAGCGGGGGCCCTTTAGACTTC
V gene: TRBV5-6; clone size: -; D gene: TRBD2; J gene: TRBJ2-1; CDR3 protein: CASSLPLGDYLNEQFF; CDR3 DNA: TGTGCCAGCAGCCTCCCCCTCGGGGACTACTTAAATGAGCAGTTCTTC
V gene: TRBV11-2; clone size: -; D gene: -; J gene: TRBJ2-3; CDR3 protein: CASSSVTDTQYF; CDR3 DNA: TGTGCCAGCAGCTCCGTTACAGATACGCAGTATTTT
V gene: TRBV28; clone size: -; D gene: -; J gene: TRBJ1-1; CDR3 protein: CASRTPGAATEAFF; CDR3 DNA: TGTGCCAGCAGAACCCCAGGGGCTGCTACTGAAGCTTTCTTT
V gene: TRBV29-1; clone size: few; D gene: TRBD1; J gene: TRBJ1-2; CDR3 protein: CSVLSGTGRNYGYTF; CDR3 DNA: TGCAGCGTTCTTTCCGGGACAGGGAGGAACTATGGCTACACCTTC
V gene: TRBV19; clone size: -; D gene: TRBD2; J gene: TRBJ2-1; CDR3 protein: CASRKSWSGGRYNEQFF; CDR3 DNA: TGTGCCAGTAGAAAATCCTGGTCGGGGGGGAGATACAATGAGCAGTTCTTC
V gene: TRBV19; clone size: once; D gene: TRBD1; J gene: TRBJ1-2; CDR3 protein: CASRDRDRLYGYTF; CDR3 DNA: TGTGCCAGTAGGGACAGGGACCGCCTCTATGGCTACACCTTC
V gene: TRBV4-1; clone size: -; D gene: -; J gene: TRBJ2-2; CDR3 protein: CASSPTRWGGATGELFF; CDR3 DNA: TGCGCCAGCAGCCCAACTCGGTGGGGGGGGGCTACCGGGGAGCTGTTTTTT
V gene: TRBV2; clone size: -; D gene: -; J gene: TRBJ2-7; CDR3 protein: CASSYFAYEQYF; CDR3 DNA: TGTGCCAGCTCCTACTTCGCCTACGAGCAGTACTTC
V gene: TRBV28; clone size: -; D gene: -; J gene: TRBJ2-1; CDR3 protein: CASSFQSMSSYNEQFF; CDR3 DNA: TGTGCCAGCAGTTTCCAATCAATGAGCTCCTACAATGAGCAGTTCTTC
V gene: TRBV9; clone size: -; D gene: TRBD1; J gene: TRBJ2-1; CDR3 protein: CASSEGQGYNEQFF; CDR3 DNA: TGTGCCAGCAGCGAAGGACAGGGCTACAATGAGCAGTTCTTC
V gene: TRBV10-2; clone size: -; D gene: -; J gene: TRBJ2-4; CDR3 protein: CASRPEGVGGMNIQYF; CDR3 DNA: TGCGCCAGCAGGCCAGAAGGGGTAGGGGGTATGAACATTCAGTACTTC
V gene: TRBV10-3; clone size: -; D gene: -; J gene: TRBJ2-7; CDR3 protein: CAISDKTTTGNPYEQYF; CDR3 DNA: TGTGCCATCAGTGACAAAACCACGACGGGAAACCCCTACGAGCAGTACTTC
V gene: TRBV7-9; clone size: once; D gene: TRBD2; J gene: TRBJ2-3; CDR3 protein: CASSLVLAGGRDTQYF; CDR3 DNA: TGTGCCAGCAGCTTAGTTCTAGCGGGGGGGCGAGATACGCAGTATTTT
V gene: TRBV29-1; clone size: -; D gene: TRBD1; J gene: TRBJ1-2; CDR3 protein: CSADGQGAPPSF; CDR3 DNA: TGCAGCGCGGATGGACAGGGGGCGCCCCCATCCTTC
V gene: TRBV5-8; clone size: -; D gene: -; J gene: TRBJ2-7; CDR3 protein: CASSLEDQMPYEQYF; CDR3 DNA: TGTGCCAGCAGCTTAGAGGATCAAATGCCTTACGAGCAGTACTTC
V gene: TRBV28; clone size: few; D gene: TRBD1; J gene: TRBJ1-6; CDR3 protein: CASIEGQGAGSPLHF; CDR3 DNA: TGTGCCAGCATAGAAGGACAGGGGGCGGGTTCACCCCTCCACTTT
V gene: TRBV4-1; clone size: -; D gene: TRBD2; J gene: TRBJ2-7; CDR3 protein: CASSSYLAGLSYEQYF; CDR3 DNA: TGCGCCAGCAGCTCCTATTTAGCGGGGCTTTCCTACGAGCAGTACTTC
V gene: TRBV25-1; clone size: -; D gene: TRBD1; J gene: TRBJ2-3; CDR3 protein: CASSPFGPGGSDTQYF; CDR3 DNA: TGTGCCAGCAGCCCCTTCGGCCCAGGGGGCAGCGATACGCAGTATTTT
V gene: TRBV7-9; clone size: -; D gene: TRBD1; J gene: TRBJ2-2; CDR3 protein: CASSLKGPTGPALFF; CDR3 DNA: TGTGCCAGCAGCTTAAAGGGGCCGACAGGGCCTGCGCTGTTTTTT